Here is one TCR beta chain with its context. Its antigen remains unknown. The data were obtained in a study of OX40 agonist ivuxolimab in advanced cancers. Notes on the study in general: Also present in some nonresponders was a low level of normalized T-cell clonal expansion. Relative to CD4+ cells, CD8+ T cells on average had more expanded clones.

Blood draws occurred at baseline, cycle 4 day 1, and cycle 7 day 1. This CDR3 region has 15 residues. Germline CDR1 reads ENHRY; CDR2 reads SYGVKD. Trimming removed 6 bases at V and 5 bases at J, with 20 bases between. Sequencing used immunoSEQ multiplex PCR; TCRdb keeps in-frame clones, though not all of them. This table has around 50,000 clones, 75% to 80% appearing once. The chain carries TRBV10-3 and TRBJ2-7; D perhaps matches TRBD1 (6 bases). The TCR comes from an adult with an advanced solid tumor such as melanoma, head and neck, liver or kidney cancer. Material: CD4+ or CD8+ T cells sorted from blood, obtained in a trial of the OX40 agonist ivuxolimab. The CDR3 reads CAIRNGQPESHEQYF. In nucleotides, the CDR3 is TGTGCCATCAGAAATGGACAGCCTGAGTCCCACGAGCAGTACTTC.